The rows below give T cell receptor beta chains drawn from one sample of a study of shared T cell receptors in the human thymus. Using immunoSEQ multiplex PCR, the repertoire was profiled, and TCRdb retains in-frame clones only, with some absent. The sample includes about 660,000 clones, more than 70% of them seen just once. Separately, the same data were catalogued under a study of human thymus T cells.

The specimen was thymocytes. These receptors originate from a boy in the first two years of life with a congenital heart defect. Each CDR3 is given with its conserved first and last residue. A D gene is named only where the DNA matches it firmly. Clone size is shown for a subset of rows, as once, few, many or a class of expanded clone.

CDR3aa,CDR3nt,j_gene,abundance,v_gene,d_gene,len
CASSPDRGNQPQHF,TGTGCCAGCAGTCCAGACAGGGGCAATCAGCCCCAGCATTTT,TRBJ1-5,-,TRBV27,TRBD1,14
CASGSDRGDTEAFF,TGTGCCAGCGGATCGGACAGGGGGGACACTGAAGCTTTCTTT,TRBJ1-1,-,TRBV6-5,TRBD1,14
CASSFKLRVAAYNEQFF,TGTGCCAGCAGTTTTAAACTCCGGGTTGCGGCTTACAATGAGCAGTTCTTC,TRBJ2-1,-,TRBV27,-,17
CASSGAPPLGEQYF,TGTGCCAGTAGTGGGGCGCCGCCTTTGGGGGAGCAGTACTTC,TRBJ2-7,-,TRBV19,-,14
CASSPKRDSPLHF,TGTGCCAGCAGTCCGAAAAGAGATTCACCCCTCCACTTT,TRBJ1-6,-,TRBV5-6,-,13
CASNLSGRRNGELFF,TGTGCCAGCAACCTTAGCGGGAGGAGGAACGGGGAGCTGTTTTTT,TRBJ2-2,-,TRBV5-6,TRBD2,15
CAWSTTADYGYTF,TGTGCCTGGAGTACGACAGCCGACTATGGCTACACCTTC,TRBJ1-2,-,TRBV30,-,13
CASSFFPSGSVISYEQYF,TGTGCCAGCAGCTTTTTTCCCAGCGGGAGCGTTATCTCCTACGAGCAGTACTTC,TRBJ2-7,-,TRBV7-2,TRBD2,18
CASSSTTGGYTF,TGTGCCAGCAGTTCCACAACAGGTGGCTACACCTTC,TRBJ1-2,once,TRBV27,-,12
CASEGGAYEQYF,TGTGCTAGTGAAGGGGGGGCCTACGAGCAGTACTTC,TRBJ2-7,-,TRBV12-5,-,12
CASSRGRATYEQYF,TGTGCCAGCAGTAGGGGCAGGGCAACCTACGAGCAGTACTTC,TRBJ2-7,-,TRBV25-1,-,14
CAHSGGQGIDTQYF,TGTGCCCACTCAGGAGGACAGGGGATAGATACGCAGTATTTT,TRBJ2-3,-,TRBV28,TRBD1,14
CASSQEPGQLREQYF,TGCGCCAGCAGCCAGGAACCCGGACAGTTGCGCGAGCAGTACTTC,TRBJ2-7,once,TRBV4-3,-,15
CASSLRKDTILDTQYF,TGCGCCAGCAGCTTAAGAAAGGACACTATATTGGATACGCAGTATTTT,TRBJ2-3,-,TRBV5-1,-,16
CASSQDLQGWCSGANVLTF,TGCGCCAGCAGCCAAGACCTCCAGGGTTGGTGCTCTGGGGCCAACGTCCTGACTTTC,TRBJ2-6,few,TRBV4-1,-,19
CASSSLTGGYYEQYF,TGTGCCAGCAGCTCCCTGACAGGGGGATATTACGAGCAGTACTTC,TRBJ2-7,-,TRBV28,TRBD1,15
CASSIESNQPQHF,TGTGCCAGTAGTATCGAGAGCAATCAGCCCCAGCATTTT,TRBJ1-5,-,TRBV19,-,13
CSVAGSYEQYF,TGCAGCGTTGCCGGGAGCTACGAGCAGTACTTC,TRBJ2-7,-,TRBV29-1,-,11
CASSQETVGAGGRSYTQYF,TGTGCCAGCAGCCAAGAAACGGTTGGCGCAGGTGGGAGAAGCTATACGCAGTATTTT,TRBJ2-3,-,TRBV14,-,19
CASSLASGREYSYEQYF,TGTGCCAGCAGCTTGGCCTCAGGCAGGGAATACTCCTACGAGCAGTACTTC,TRBJ2-7,-,TRBV5-4,-,17
CASSRDGGGNTEAFF,TGTGCCAGCAGCCGGGACGGGGGGGGGAACACTGAAGCTTTCTTT,TRBJ1-1,-,TRBV27,-,15
CASSIRDKGNEQYF,TGCGCCAGCAGCATCCGGGACAAGGGAAACGAGCAGTACTTC,TRBJ2-7,-,TRBV5-1,-,14
CASSPPSGELFF,TGCGCCAGCAGCCCCCCGTCCGGGGAGCTGTTTTTT,TRBJ2-2,-,TRBV4-1,-,12
CASSRGQGMNTEAFF,TGTGCCAGCAGTCGGGGACAGGGGATGAACACTGAAGCTTTCTTT,TRBJ1-1,-,TRBV27,TRBD1,15
CASSSAGTEYNEQFF,TGTGCCAGCAGCTCGGCCGGGACAGAATACAATGAGCAGTTCTTC,TRBJ2-1,-,TRBV7-6,TRBD1,15
CASSLRGRSSGNTIYF,TGCGCCAGCAGCTTGAGAGGTCGTAGCTCTGGAAACACCATATATTTT,TRBJ1-3,-,TRBV5-1,-,16
CASSLEDRGGYGYTF,TGTGCCAGCAGCTTGGAGGACAGAGGCGGCTATGGCTACACCTTC,TRBJ1-2,once,TRBV5-8,-,15
CASKSGVLYGYTF,TGTGCCAGCAAATCAGGGGTCCTCTATGGCTACACCTTC,TRBJ1-2,-,TRBV2,-,13
CASSYVLAGVETQYF,TGTGCCAGCAGTTACGTACTAGCGGGAGTAGAGACCCAGTACTTC,TRBJ2-5,-,TRBV6-5,TRBD2,15
CASSSTSGRSYEQYF,TGTGCCAGCAGTTCCACTAGCGGTCGCTCCTACGAGCAGTACTTC,TRBJ2-7,once,TRBV28,TRBD2,15
CASSYSEGTNEKLFF,TGTGCCAGCAGTTACTCGGAGGGGACTAATGAAAAACTGTTTTTT,TRBJ1-4,-,TRBV6-5,-,15
CASSLESGLHEQYF,TGCGCCAGCAGCTTGGAGTCAGGGTTGCACGAGCAGTACTTC,TRBJ2-7,-,TRBV5-1,-,14
CASSYVQRGGSTDTQYF,TGTGCCAGCAGCTACGTCCAGCGGGGGGGGAGCACAGATACGCAGTATTTT,TRBJ2-3,once,TRBV5-4,TRBD2,17
CASTKTGAGETQYF,TGTGCCAGCACCAAAACAGGGGCAGGGGAGACCCAGTACTTC,TRBJ2-5,-,TRBV5-6,TRBD1,14
CASSATTGADEQYF,TGTGCCAGCAGCGCCACGACAGGCGCGGACGAGCAGTACTTC,TRBJ2-7,-,TRBV5-4,-,14
CASSLSDPHGGREPYGYTF,TGTGCCAGCAGTTTATCGGATCCCCACGGGGGGAGGGAGCCCTATGGCTACACCTTC,TRBJ1-2,-,TRBV27,-,19
CASSATSGRNNEQFF,TGTGCCAGCAGCGCCACTAGCGGGAGGAACAATGAGCAGTTCTTC,TRBJ2-1,-,TRBV7-8,TRBD2,15
CASSARDSAYGYTF,TGTGCCAGCAGCGCCCGGGACAGTGCCTATGGCTACACCTTC,TRBJ1-2,few,TRBV14,TRBD1,14
CASSWGTGWFAEAFF,TGCGCCAGCAGCTGGGGGACAGGCTGGTTCGCTGAAGCTTTCTTT,TRBJ1-1,-,TRBV5-1,TRBD1,15
CASRKEKTNEKLFF,TGTGCCAGCAGGAAGGAGAAAACTAATGAAAAACTGTTTTTT,TRBJ1-4,-,TRBV27,-,14
CASSLTGTMFYNEQFF,TGCGCCAGCAGCTTGACCGGGACTATGTTCTACAATGAGCAGTTCTTC,TRBJ2-1,-,TRBV5-1,TRBD2,16
CASSTGQSSYEQYF,TGTGCCAGCAGTACGGGACAGAGCTCCTACGAGCAGTACTTC,TRBJ2-7,-,TRBV2,TRBD1,14
CASSSTQGRNSPLHF,TGTGCCAGCAGCTCAACACAGGGGCGGAATTCACCCCTCCACTTT,TRBJ1-6,-,TRBV5-6,TRBD1,15
CAGGDGANSGNTIYF,TGTGCCGGGGGGGATGGAGCGAACTCTGGAAACACCATATATTTT,TRBJ1-3,-,TRBV5-4,-,15
CSVEDHRGPEIEMNTEAFF,TGCAGCGTTGAGGATCACAGGGGGCCCGAAATAGAAATGAACACTGAAGCTTTCTTT,TRBJ1-1,-,TRBV29-1,TRBD1,19
CASGLAGAEAFF,TGTGCTAGTGGTTTGGCCGGGGCTGAAGCTTTCTTT,TRBJ1-1,once,TRBV12-5,-,12
CASSIRPRGQETQYF,TGTGCCAGTAGTATAAGGCCCAGAGGACAAGAGACCCAGTACTTC,TRBJ2-5,once,TRBV19,-,15
CASGLAGVRNEQFF,TGTGCCAGCGGACTAGCGGGAGTCAGGAATGAGCAGTTCTTC,TRBJ2-1,-,TRBV28,TRBD2,14
CASSFGLAGVETQYF,TGTGCCAGCAGCTTCGGACTAGCGGGGGTGGAGACCCAGTACTTC,TRBJ2-5,-,TRBV7-2,TRBD2,15
CARSFGPTGGDHSNQPQHF,TGTGCCAGAAGCTTCGGCCCGACAGGGGGCGACCATAGCAATCAGCCCCAGCATTTT,TRBJ1-5,-,TRBV5-3,TRBD1,19
CATSLTNRVPQPQHF,TGTGCCACCAGCCTCACTAACAGGGTCCCCCAGCCCCAGCATTTT,TRBJ1-5,few,TRBV15,-,15
CASSQTSSGLAGNEQFF,TGCGCCAGCAGCCAAACAAGTTCGGGACTAGCGGGCAATGAGCAGTTCTTC,TRBJ2-1,-,TRBV4-1,TRBD2,17
CASSPFREVTEAFF,TGTGCCAGCAGCCCCTTCAGGGAGGTCACTGAAGCTTTCTTT,TRBJ1-1,-,TRBV14,-,14